Each of the 5 T cell receptor beta chains below was sequenced from the same sample in a study of identical twins. TCRdb reprocessed the 5' RACE reads with MiXCR, giving one entry per CDR3 protein. The table records hundreds of thousands of distinct CDR3 sequences, around an eighth of them present only once. These data also featured in a second study, about yellow fever vaccine responses in identical twins.

The source material was CD8+ T cells sorted from blood. These receptor sequences come from a woman under 30 in good health.

This rearrangement joins TRBV29-1 to TRBJ2-1; no firm D call. The V end lost 3 bases, the J end lost 10 bases, and 13 bases lay between the germline ends. CDR1 SQVTM and CDR2 ANQGSEA come from the germline V gene. This CDR3 comprises 12 residues. The CDR3 reads CSVDLTGREQFF. The CDR3 DNA follows: TGCAGCGTTGACCTTACGGGCAGGGAGCAGTTCTTC.

This clonotype turned up a few times. The V and J genes are TRBV28 and TRBJ2-3; TRBD1 matches at 7 bases. The ends lost 3 bases at V and 0 bases at J; junction bases unmatched: 3. The CDR3 consists of 15 residues. Per germline, CDR1 MDHEN and CDR2 SYDVKM. The CDR3 loop is CASSFSDRSTDTQYF. CDR3 nucleotide sequence: TGTGCCAGCAGTTTCTCGGACAGGAGCACAGATACGCAGTATTTT. Using reference TRBV28 and TRBJ2-3 for the parts outside the CDR3, the full variable domain is DVKVTQSSRYLVKRTGEKVFLECVQDMDHENMFWYRQDPGLGLRLIYFSYDVKMKEKGDIPEGYSVSREKKERFSLILESASTNQTSMYLCASSFSDRSTDTQYFGPGTRLTVL.

This clonotype came up many times. The chain uses TRBV12-3 or TRBV12-4 and TRBJ2-1; TRBD1 or TRBD2 may be the D gene (5 bases each). This CDR3 is 15 amino acids long. V was pared by 1 base and J by 5 bases, with 12 bases between. The CDR3 here is CASSLVGDPNNEQFF. The CDR3 bases are TGTGCCAGCAGTTTAGTAGGGGACCCCAACAATGAGCAGTTCTTC.

This clonotype was recorded at least ten times. The chain links TRBV3-1 to TRBJ1-3; possibly TRBD1 for D (6 bases). Between the trimmed V and J ends, which lost 6 bases and 0 bases, there was a span of 12 bases. The germline CDR1 and CDR2 sequences are LGHDT and YNNKEL (reference sequence). The CDR3 is made up of 15 amino acids. This CDR3 is CASSSADSSGNTIYF. CDR3 coding DNA: TGTGCCAGCAGTTCGGCGGACAGCTCTGGAAACACCATATATTTT.

The chain recombines TRBV4-1 with TRBJ2-2; 9 bases agree with TRBD1. Germline loops: CDR1 MGHRA, CDR2 YSYEKL. V was pared by 0 bases and J by 6 bases, with 11 bases of the junction left unmatched. This CDR3 is built from 18 residues. The CDR3 reads CASSQDKDRGLRAGELFF. CDR3 in DNA: TGCGCCAGCAGCCAAGATAAGGACAGGGGTTTGCGAGCCGGGGAGCTGTTTTTT.